These 28 T cell receptor beta chains came from one sample sequenced in a study of blood T cell repertoires in COVID-19. Method: immunoSEQ multiplex PCR; TCRdb's copy keeps in-frame clones and lacks some. This table holds 90,000 to 130,000 clones, over 60% found once. The source material was peripheral blood. The receptors shown here come from an elderly woman with acute or convalescent COVID-19.

This rearrangement joins TRBV3-1 (or the pseudogene TRBV3-2) to TRBJ2-5; D not certain. From germline, CDR1 is LGHDT and CDR2 YNNKEL (reference sequence). The CDR3 extends over 13 amino acids. V was clipped by 2 bases and J by 2 bases, with 6 bases between them. The CDR3 protein is CASSQLLQETQYF. The CDR3 DNA sequence: TGTGCCAGCAGCCAACTACTGCAAGAGACCCAGTACTTC.

V gene TRBV7-9 combines with J gene TRBJ2-5, with D possibly matching TRBD1 (5 bases). Per the germline V gene, CDR1 is SEHNR and CDR2 is FQNEAQ (reference sequence). The V end was cut by 5 bases, the J end by 0 bases, with 10 bases between. The CDR3 has 14 residues. Written as DNA, the CDR3 is TGTGCCAGCAGCCGGACATTCGACCAAGAGACCCAGTACTTC. Residues: CASSRTFDQETQYF.

V gene TRBV6-5 combines with J gene TRBJ1-5; tentative D call: TRBD1 (5 bases). The CDR3 totals 11 residues. The germline gives CDR1 MNHEY, CDR2 SVGAGI. Trimming took 8 bases from V and 5 from J, leaving 7 bases between them. CDR3 DNA sequence: TGTGCCAGCCGGGGGGATCAGCCCCAGCATTTT. As protein: CASRGDQPQHF.

The chain carries TRBV6-6 and TRBJ1-1; possible D gene TRBD1, 5 bases. The CDR3 has 15 amino acids. Trimming removed 3 bases at V and 2 bases at J, with 13 bases between. CDR1 MNHNY and CDR2 SVGAGI come from the germline V gene (reference sequence). This CDR3 is CASSYGRALNTEAFF. In DNA form, the CDR3 reads TGTGCCAGCAGTTATGGCAGGGCCTTAAACACTGAAGCTTTCTTT.

This clone was seen a few times. The chain joins TRBV19 to TRBJ2-3; perhaps TRBD2 as D (6 bases). Trimming took 5 bases from V and 0 from J, leaving 15 bases between them. Per germline, CDR1 LNHDA and CDR2 SQIVND (reference sequence). The length of the CDR3 is 16 residues. The CDR3: CASSHKLAVSTDTQYF. The CDR3 DNA sequence: TGTGCCAGTAGTCACAAACTAGCTGTCAGCACAGATACGCAGTATTTT.

The genes are TRBV10-3 and TRBJ1-2; the D is unclear. The CDR3 spans 14 residues. The germline V and J ends were trimmed by 2 bases and 8 bases, with 15 bases remaining between them. Germline-derived CDR1 and CDR2 are ENHRY and SYGVKD. DNA of the CDR3: TGTGCCATCAGTGAGAGAGACAAGGGCGGGGGCTACACCTTC. Its protein product is CAISERDKGGGYTF.

V gene TRBV28 combines with J gene TRBJ2-1, with 10 bases matching TRBD2. Trimming took 3 bases from V and 9 from J; bases not matched to a gene: 11. CDR3 size: 16 residues. Germline V gene lookup returns CDR1 MDHEN and CDR2 SYDVKM. The CDR3 coding sequence is TGTGCCAGCAGTTTTCCGGGACTAGCGTGGAGCACTGAGCAGTTCTTC. Protein sequence: CASSFPGLAWSTEQFF.

The genes are TRBV30 and TRBJ1-2; D may be TRBD1 (5 bases). The length of the CDR3 is 13 residues. Germline lookup yields CDR1 GTSNPN and CDR2 SVGIG (reference sequence). Trimming pared 3 bases from V and 5 bases from J, leaving 13 bases between. The CDR3 reads CAWRGRGGYGYTF. Written as DNA, the CDR3 is TGTGCCTGGAGAGGTCGGGGGGGGTATGGCTACACCTTC.

The CDR3 reads CATSDSRGVTSGYNEQFF. CDR3 coding DNA: TGTGCCACCAGTGATTCAAGAGGGGTCACTAGCGGGTACAATGAGCAGTTCTTC. The chain links TRBV24-1 to TRBJ2-1; 9 nucleotides line up with TRBD2. Losses at the gene ends were 2 bases for V and 4 bases for J; bases not matched to a gene: 11. Germline V gives CDR1 KGHDR, CDR2 SFDVKD. This CDR3 is built from 18 residues.

This chain's CDR3 is CASSPDDSQYNEQFF. CDR3 coding DNA: TGTGCCAGCTCACCAGATGACAGCCAATACAATGAGCAGTTCTTC. The rearrangement joins TRBV18 to TRBJ2-1, with D possibly matching TRBD1 (5 bases). The CDR3 spans 15 residues. Trimming pared 2 bases from V and 4 bases from J, leaving 12 bases between. Germline CDR1 reads KGHSH; CDR2 reads LQKENI.

V usage is TRBV18 and J usage is TRBJ2-3; 11 bases fit TRBD2. Per germline, CDR1 KGHSH and CDR2 LQKENI. V shed 6 bases, J shed 6 bases, and the junction held 5 bases outside the gene matches. The length of the CDR3 is 14 residues. CDR3 amino acids: CASSRSGGADTQYF. The CDR3 DNA follows: TGTGCCAGCTCCCGTAGCGGGGGGGCCGATACGCAGTATTTT.

The genes are TRBV18 and TRBJ1-5; 7 nucleotides line up with TRBD1. Germline V gives CDR1 KGHSH, CDR2 LQKENI. The ends lost 3 bases at V and 3 bases at J; junction bases unmatched: 8. The CDR3 sequence is 16 residues long. The CDR3 sequence is CASSPAGGQANQPQHF. The CDR3 DNA is TGTGCCAGCTCACCGGCAGGCGGACAGGCCAATCAGCCCCAGCATTTT.

This sequence joins TRBV6-6 and TRBJ1-1, with 7 positions matching TRBD1. Per the germline V gene, CDR1 is MNHNY and CDR2 is SVGAGI (reference sequence). V lost 6 bases and J lost 2; bases outside the gene matches: 6. The CDR3 length is 14 residues. CDR3 in amino acids: CASSKRQGNTEAFF. The DNA for the CDR3 is TGTGCCAGCAGCAAGAGACAGGGAAACACTGAAGCTTTCTTT.

Only one count was recorded for this clone. This sequence joins TRBV5-1 and TRBJ2-3; D not resolved. V shed 1 base and J shed 6 bases, with 6 bases lying between them. Germline-derived CDR1 and CDR2 are SGHRS and YFSETQ. The CDR3 loop spans 12 amino acids. CDR3 coding DNA: TGCGCCAGCAGCTTGCCCGCGGATACGCAGTATTTT. Translation: CASSLPADTQYF.

The gene calls are TRBV9 and TRBJ2-5; D perhaps matches TRBD2 (6 bases). Trimming pared 7 bases from V and 4 bases from J, leaving 11 bases between. The CDR3 has 12 residues. The germline gives CDR1 SGDLS, CDR2 YYNGEE. The CDR3 DNA follows: TGTGCCAGCGGGGGGTTGGGAGAGACCCAGTACTTC. It codes for CASGGLGETQYF.

The chain joins TRBV25-1 to TRBJ2-3; 10 bases are shared with TRBD1. The CDR3 has 18 amino acids. With V trimmed by 4 bases and J by 8 bases, 18 bases remained unmatched. CDR1 MGHDK and CDR2 SYGVNS come from the germline V gene. The CDR3 reads CASSGELGTGALITTQYF. CDR3 bases: TGTGCCAGCAGTGGGGAACTCGGGACAGGGGCGCTTATCACTACGCAGTATTTT.

The CDR3 DNA reads TGCGCCAGCAGATTCCTAGCGGGAGGGCCGGACGAGCAGTACTTC. Protein sequence: CASRFLAGGPDEQYF. V gene TRBV5-1 combines with J gene TRBJ2-7; 12 positions agree with TRBD2. The CDR3 consists of 15 residues. Germline CDR1 and CDR2: SGHRS and YFSETQ. Losses at the gene ends were 5 bases for V and 5 bases for J; bases not matched to a gene: 8.

This sequence joins TRBV6-5 and TRBJ1-1; a weak D match, TRBD1 (5 bases). In germline, CDR1 is MNHEY, CDR2 SVGAGI. This CDR3 contains 12 residues. V dropped 7 bases and J dropped 10 bases, with 16 bases sitting between them. The CDR3 sequence: CASNRRGYTAFF. CDR3 sequence (DNA): TGTGCCAGCAACCGACGGGGGTATACAGCTTTCTTT.

This CDR3 reads CASSEEDLSYNEQFF. The CDR3 DNA reads as TGTGCCAGCAGCGAGGAGGATCTGTCCTACAATGAGCAGTTCTTC. V usage is TRBV9 and J usage is TRBJ2-1; maybe TRBD2 (5 bases). The CDR3 covers 15 residues. The germline CDR1 and CDR2 sequences are SGDLS and YYNGEE. V was shortened by 3 bases and J by 1 base, with 11 bases between the two germline ends.

The chain couples TRBV10-3 to TRBJ2-5; 10 bases fit TRBD1. This CDR3 contains 16 residues. V was clipped by 6 bases and J by 5 bases; unmatched bases: 12. CDR1 and CDR2 (germline): ENHRY, SYGVKD. The DNA for the CDR3 is TGTGCCATCAGCGAAGGGACAGGGGAGATTGGGGAGACCCAGTACTTC. It yields the protein CAISEGTGEIGETQYF.

The count of this clone is one. The chain recombines TRBV5-5 with TRBJ2-1; perhaps TRBD2 as D (6 bases). This CDR3 region has 15 residues. The germline gives CDR1 SGHKS, CDR2 YYEKEE (reference sequence). Trimming removed 0 bases at V and 4 bases at J, with 11 bases between. CDR3 protein: CASSLGGGSYNEQFF. In nucleotides, the CDR3 is TGTGCCAGCAGCTTGGGTGGGGGGTCGTACAATGAGCAGTTCTTC.

V usage is TRBV4-1 and J usage is TRBJ2-6; D unresolved. Looked up from germline, CDR1 is MGHRA and CDR2 is YSYEKL. V shed 0 bases and J shed 3 bases, with 12 bases lying between them. The length of the CDR3 is 17 residues. In DNA form, the CDR3 reads TGCGCCAGCAGCCAAGATTTAGTGTGGAGTGGGGCCAACGTCCTGACTTTC. Translating it yields CASSQDLVWSGANVLTF.

The rearrangement uses TRBV5-1 and TRBJ2-3, with a weak D call TRBD2 (6 bases). Trimming left V 3 bases short and J 2 bases short, with 10 bases between. This CDR3 comprises 14 residues. The germline V gene encodes CDR1 SGHRS and CDR2 YFSETQ. CDR3 residues: CASSWGDHTDTQYF. The CDR3 DNA is TGCGCCAGCAGCTGGGGGGACCACACAGATACGCAGTATTTT.

In this sample, this clone turned up a few times. CDR3 residues: CASSLTLGGGRETQYF. CDR3 DNA: TGTGCCAGTAGTCTGACCCTTGGGGGAGGGCGAGAGACCCAGTACTTC. This rearrangement joins TRBV19 to TRBJ2-5; 7 bases match TRBD2. This CDR3 has 16 amino acids. V shed 5 bases, J shed 4 bases, and the junction held 13 bases outside the gene matches. Germline V lookup: CDR1 LNHDA, CDR2 SQIVND (reference sequence).

The chain joins TRBV6-5 to TRBJ2-7; a weak D match, TRBD1 (5 bases). Germline V lookup: CDR1 MNHEY, CDR2 SVGAGI. CDR3 size: 13 residues. The V gene lost 5 bases and the J gene lost 6 bases, with 14 bases spanning the gap. In DNA form, the CDR3 reads TGTGCCAGCAGTATCCAGGGTTGGGGCGAGCAGTACTTC. It specifies CASSIQGWGEQYF.

This chain joins TRBV6-5 and TRBJ1-5; 9 nucleotides agree with TRBD1. Germline CDR1 is MNHEY and CDR2 is SVGAGI. The CDR3 runs 15 residues. J was trimmed by 5 bases and V by 7 bases; bases with no gene match: 9. CDR3 residues: CASTLQGAEDQPQHF. Here the CDR3 DNA reads TGTGCCAGCACCCTACAGGGGGCTGAGGATCAGCCCCAGCATTTT.

The table lists this clone with a count of one. The chain uses TRBV7-9 and TRBJ1-4; no clear D gene. The V and J ends lost 0 bases and 3 bases respectively, with 5 bases between them. The CDR3 consists of 14 residues. From germline, CDR1 is SEHNR and CDR2 FQNEAQ (reference sequence). The CDR3, as DNA: TGTGCCAGCAGCTTAGCCCAGGCTAATGAAAAACTGTTTTTT. It codes for CASSLAQANEKLFF.

The chain combines TRBV5-1 with TRBJ1-2, with TRBD1 identical over 7 bases. The CDR3 is 15 residues long. CDR1 and CDR2 (germline): SGHRS, YFSETQ. The V gene end was trimmed by 0 bases and the J gene end by 7 bases; junction bases not matched to a gene: 9. The CDR3 is CASSLVPGGRSGYTF. The CDR3 DNA is TGCGCCAGCAGCTTGGTGCCAGGGGGTAGGAGTGGCTACACCTTC.